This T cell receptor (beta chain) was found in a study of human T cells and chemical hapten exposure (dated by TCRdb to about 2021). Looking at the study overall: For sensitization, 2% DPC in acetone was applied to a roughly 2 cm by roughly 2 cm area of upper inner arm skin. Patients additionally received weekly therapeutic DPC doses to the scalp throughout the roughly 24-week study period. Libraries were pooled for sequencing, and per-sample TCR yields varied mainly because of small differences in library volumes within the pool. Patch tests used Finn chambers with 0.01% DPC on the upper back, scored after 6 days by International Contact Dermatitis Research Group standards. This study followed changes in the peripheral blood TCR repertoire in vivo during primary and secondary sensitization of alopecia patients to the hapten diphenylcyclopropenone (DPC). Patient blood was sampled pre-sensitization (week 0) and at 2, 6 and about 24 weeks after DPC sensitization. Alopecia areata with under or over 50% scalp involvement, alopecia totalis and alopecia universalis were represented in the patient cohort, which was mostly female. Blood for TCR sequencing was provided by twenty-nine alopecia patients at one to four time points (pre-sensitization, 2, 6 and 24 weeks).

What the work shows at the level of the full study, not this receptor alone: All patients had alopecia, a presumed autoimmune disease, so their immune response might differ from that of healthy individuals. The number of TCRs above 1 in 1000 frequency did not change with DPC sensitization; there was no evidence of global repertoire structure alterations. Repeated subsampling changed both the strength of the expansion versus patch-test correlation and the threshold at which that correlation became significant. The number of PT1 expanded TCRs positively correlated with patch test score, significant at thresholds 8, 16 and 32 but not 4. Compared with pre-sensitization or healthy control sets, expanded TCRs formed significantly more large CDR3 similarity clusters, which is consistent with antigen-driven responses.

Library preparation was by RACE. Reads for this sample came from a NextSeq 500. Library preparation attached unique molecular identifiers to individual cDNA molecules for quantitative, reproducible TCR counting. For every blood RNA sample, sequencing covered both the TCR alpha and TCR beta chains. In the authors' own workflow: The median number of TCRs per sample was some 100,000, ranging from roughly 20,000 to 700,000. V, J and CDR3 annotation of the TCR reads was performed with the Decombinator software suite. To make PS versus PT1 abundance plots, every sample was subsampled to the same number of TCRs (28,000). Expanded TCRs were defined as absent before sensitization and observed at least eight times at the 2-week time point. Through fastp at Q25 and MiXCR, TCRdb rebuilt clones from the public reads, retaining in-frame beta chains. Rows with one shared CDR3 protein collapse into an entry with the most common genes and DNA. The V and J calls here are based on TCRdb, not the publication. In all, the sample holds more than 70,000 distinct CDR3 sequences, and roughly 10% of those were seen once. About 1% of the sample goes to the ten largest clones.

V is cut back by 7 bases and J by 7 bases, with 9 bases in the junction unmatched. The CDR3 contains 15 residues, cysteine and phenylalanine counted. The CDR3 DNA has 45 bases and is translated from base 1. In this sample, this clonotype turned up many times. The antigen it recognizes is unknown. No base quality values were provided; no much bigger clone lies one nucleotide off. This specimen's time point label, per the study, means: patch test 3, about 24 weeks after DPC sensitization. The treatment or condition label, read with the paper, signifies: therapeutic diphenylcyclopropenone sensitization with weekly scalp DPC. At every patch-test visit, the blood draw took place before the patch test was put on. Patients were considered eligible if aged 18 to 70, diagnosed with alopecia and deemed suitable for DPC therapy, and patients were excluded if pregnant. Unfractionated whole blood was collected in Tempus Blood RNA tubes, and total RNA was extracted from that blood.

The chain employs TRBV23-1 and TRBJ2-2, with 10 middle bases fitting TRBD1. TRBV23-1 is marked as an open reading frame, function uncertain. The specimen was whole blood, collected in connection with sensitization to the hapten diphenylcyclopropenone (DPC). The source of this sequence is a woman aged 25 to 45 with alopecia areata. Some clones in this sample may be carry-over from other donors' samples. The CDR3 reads CASTPGTGAIGELFF. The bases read TGCGCCAGCACTCCCGGGACAGGGGCGATCGGGGAGCTGTTTTTT.